This entry is about one T cell receptor beta chain. Germline V gene lookup returns CDR1 LNHDA and CDR2 SQIVND (reference sequence). V shed 6 bases, J shed 9 bases, and the junction held 13 bases outside the gene matches. This CDR3 region has 15 residues. Original methodology: From reference gene primer amplification, estimates of nucleated cell counts were derived. The protocol was immunoSEQ multiplex PCR, while the TCRdb copy is restricted to in-frame clones and leaves out a portion. V, J and clone size were drawn from that table, and D and trimming were deduced from the DNA. Here the sample spans about 370,000 clones, more than 70% being singletons. The data belong to a study of blood T cell repertoires in COVID-19.

This rearrangement joins TRBV19 to TRBJ2-1, with 8 positions matching TRBD2. Material: peripheral blood. The receptor's source is a woman aged 30 to 39 with COVID-19, enrolled during active disease. In nucleotides, the CDR3 is TGTGCCAGTAGGATTGCGGGAGGTGTAAAGAGTGAGCAGTTCTTC. Translation gives CASRIAGGVKSEQFF. Full variable domain (outside the CDR3, taken from reference TRBV19 and TRBJ2-1): DGGITQSPKYLFRKEGQNVTLSCEQNLNHDAMYWYRQDPGQGLRLIYYSQIVNDFQKGDIAEGYSVSREKKESFPLTVTSAQKNPTAFYLCASRIAGGVKSEQFFGPGTRLTVL.